This T cell receptor (beta chain) was identified during a study of blood T cells in healthy people across ages. This CDR3 region has 16 residues. V was pared by 1 base and J by 5 bases, with 17 bases between. CDR1 SEHNR and CDR2 FQNEAQ come from the germline V gene (reference sequence). Study-level points and caveats: Correlation between TCR beta diversity and naive T cell percentage was strong.

Primed by a sample-barcoded 5' primer and a J-beta primer mix, a second PCR proceeded for 7 to 11 cycles. TCRdb passed the 5' RACE reads through MiXCR, listing each CDR3 protein once. The sample holds roughly 800,000 distinct CDR3 sequences, 20% to 30% seen once. This clonotype has a handful of counts. Antigen specificity is unknown. This same sample was also taken into another study, of T cells of mothers and their children. That paper notes: There were no persistent microchimeric T cell clones detected.

The rearrangement uses TRBV7-9 and TRBJ2-5, with D perhaps matching TRBD1 or TRBD2 (5 bases each). This clonotype originated in a boy younger than 18 in good health. Sequenced: blood. The CDR3 spells CASSLGPFGARETQYF. The CDR3, as DNA: TGTGCCAGCAGCTTAGGCCCGTTCGGGGCACGGGAGACCCAGTACTTC.